Below, one TCR beta chain is given with its context. The sample belongs to a study of memory CD4+ T cells and cytomegalovirus serostatus. Produced via immunoSEQ multiplex PCR; TCRdb's table is partial and in-frame only. The table records 46,000 or so clones, 60% to 80% of them present only once. The sort gate was single viable CD3+CD4+CD8-CD45RO+ cells for memory CD4+ T cells. CDR3 length: 12 amino acids. CDR1 is MNHEY and CDR2 is SMNVEV in the germline V gene (reference sequence). Trimming removed 6 bases from V and 10 bases from J, with 13 bases in between. The TCR originated in an adult in good health and CMV-seronegative. Sample: memory CD4+ T cells from blood. The rearrangement uses TRBV27 and TRBJ2-1; either TRBD1 or TRBD2 may supply D (5 bases each). The CDR3 region has the DNA TGTGCCAGCAGGGGACCGAGTCGGGAGCAGTTCTTC. As protein: CASRGPSREQFF.